This T cell receptor beta chain is from a study of lymphopenia after photon versus proton radiotherapy (dated by TCRdb to about 2019). Turning to the overall study: In patients with gastrointestinal tumors who developed high-grade lymphopenia, the study compared the immunological effects of photon radiation therapy with those of proton radiation therapy. The roughly 20 patients in the cohort had gastrointestinal tumors, were treated with either photon or proton therapy, and subsequently developed lymphopenia. The goal of the study was to describe how the two radiation modalities differ in their effects on the immune system. Results the study describes overall, beyond this receptor: Proton-treated patients stayed relatively stable during treatment, while photon-treated patients lost naive T cells and TCR diversity and gained effector/memory populations. After the lymphocyte count nadir, oligoclonal expansion, especially of CD8+ Temra cells, was observed in photon-treated repertoires, and the drop in diversity was driven by this expansion. Among patients across the cohort who died, overall survival time showed an inverse correlation with a larger post-nadir drop in TCR diversity. The authors looked at the survival association only in patients who died, and they framed better survival with proton therapy as a possibility rather than a demonstrated result.

For this clone: Its specific antigen is unknown. Per-nucleotide qualities are absent, and no much larger clonotype sits a single base away.

Trimming removed 10 bases from V and 7 bases from J, leaving 12 bases between the germline ends. The cysteine opens and the phenylalanine closes a CDR3 of 10 amino acids. The CDR3 DNA has 30 bases and is translated from base 1. The germline V gene specifies SGHRS as CDR1 and YFSETQ as CDR2. The library was produced with the immunoSEQ multiplex PCR assay. Alongside multiparametric flow cytometry, deep sequencing of rearranged TCR beta loci was used to profile the T cell repertoires. TCRdb re-hosts the immuneACCESS table, in-frame sequences only. Its copies lack some clones; in the studies checked, an unresolved V gene accounts for under half of them, and the cause for the rest is not known. In all, the sample holds roughly 58,000 clones, and 87% of those were seen once. The top ten clones comprise about 13% of the sample.

The source material was peripheral blood, sampled from a patient treated with proton-based radiotherapy. This chain joins TRBV5-1 to TRBJ2-7; the D segment is perhaps TRBD1 or TRBD2, each sharing 6 matched bases. This clonotype originated in a man aged 80 or over with esophageal cancer. The DNA sequence is TGCGCCTTCGGGGGCGGAGAGCAGTACTTC. This sequence encodes CAFGGGEQYF.